Following are 23 T cell receptor beta chains from one sample sequenced in a study of PD-L1 blockade in urothelial cancer. Profiling relied on immunoSEQ multiplex PCR, and the TCRdb table lists in-frame clones only, not all of them. Altogether 50,000 or so clones are present, 86% being singletons, with the ten largest covering over 20%. The time point denotes: pretreatment peripheral blood. The sample in question was PBMCs, obtained around atezolizumab (anti-PD-L1) treatment. The receptor set was obtained from a man aged 60 to 69 with urothelial cancer.

This chain connects TRBV7-6 to TRBJ2-1; 8 bases align to TRBD1. The germline CDR1 and CDR2 sequences are SGHVS and FNYEAQ. CDR3 size: 17 residues. Trimming cost V 5 bases and J 2 bases; bases outside gene matches: 11. The CDR3 loop reads CASSLDRGRGPYNEQFF. The CDR3 coding sequence is TGTGCCAGCAGCCTAGACAGGGGCCGTGGGCCCTACAATGAGCAGTTCTTC.

The chain recombines TRBV5-6 with TRBJ1-2, with D possibly matching TRBD1 (5 bases). The V end was cut by 1 base, the J end by 3 bases, with 10 bases between. This CDR3 spans 14 amino acids. The germline CDR1 and CDR2 sequences are SGHDT and YYEEEE. DNA for the CDR3: TGTGCCAGCAGCTTGTCGCCAGGGTACTATGGCTACACCTTC. Amino acid sequence: CASSLSPGYYGYTF.

The chain employs TRBV14 and TRBJ2-7; 9 positions match TRBD1. CDR1 is SGHDN and CDR2 is FVKESK in the germline V gene. The CDR3 has 13 amino acids. V lost 7 bases and J lost 4; bases outside the gene matches: 5. The CDR3 here is CASKGDREYEQYF. In nucleotides, the CDR3 is TGTGCCAGCAAAGGGGACAGGGAATACGAGCAGTACTTC.

This chain links TRBV9 with TRBJ2-3, with 9 bases fitting TRBD2. The germline V gene has CDR1 SGDLS and CDR2 YYNGEE. This CDR3 is 16 amino acids long. J gave up 0 bases and V 2 bases, and 4 bases lay outside the gene matches. The CDR3 here is CASSVASGGSTDTQYF. The CDR3 nucleotides read TGTGCCAGCAGCGTGGCCAGCGGGGGGAGCACAGATACGCAGTATTTT.

The chain carries TRBV27 and TRBJ1-5; a possible D gene is TRBD1 (6 bases). The germline V gene encodes CDR1 MNHEY and CDR2 SMNVEV (reference sequence). Trimming took off 3 bases at V and 4 bases at J, with 10 bases between the two ends. CDR3 size: 14 residues. The CDR3 is CASSFWQGNQPQHF. The CDR3 nucleotides are TGTGCCAGCAGTTTTTGGCAGGGGAATCAGCCCCAGCATTTT.

The chain uses TRBV28 and TRBJ1-5, with 10 bases matching TRBD1. The length of the CDR3 is 16 residues. Losses at the gene ends were 7 bases for V and 3 bases for J; bases not matched to a gene: 9. Germline V gives CDR1 MDHEN, CDR2 SYDVKM. This chain's CDR3 is CASTPLGTGDNQPQHF. The CDR3 DNA reads as TGTGCCAGCACGCCACTCGGGACAGGGGACAATCAGCCCCAGCATTTT.

The J gene is TRBJ1-6, the V gene TRBV30; D perhaps matches TRBD1 (5 bases). Trimming removed 8 bases from V and 7 bases from J, with 15 bases in between. Germline lookup yields CDR1 GTSNPN and CDR2 SVGIG (reference sequence). The CDR3 totals 13 residues. The CDR3 loop is CAGKTDTNSPLHF. The CDR3 DNA reads TGTGCCGGAAAGACAGATACGAATTCACCCCTCCACTTT.

The J gene is TRBJ1-2, the V gene TRBV6-6, with 8 bases fitting TRBD1. In germline, CDR1 is MNHNY, CDR2 SVGAGI (reference sequence). Trimming removed 2 bases from V and 5 bases from J; junction bases left unmatched: 7. The CDR3 consists of 15 residues. CDR3 sequence: CASSYGTGKSYGYTF. The CDR3 DNA sequence: TGTGCCAGCAGTTACGGGACAGGCAAATCTTATGGCTACACCTTC.

J is TRBJ2-7 and V is TRBV6-1; perhaps TRBD1 as D (7 bases). Germline CDR1 is MNHNS and CDR2 is SASEGT. The CDR3 loop spans 13 amino acids. V lost 9 bases to trimming and J lost 5 bases, with 17 bases between them. DNA of the CDR3: TGTGCCAGTACGGGGGCAGGGGGTAACGAGCAGTACTTC. Encoded protein: CASTGAGGNEQYF.

The chain carries TRBV5-1 and TRBJ2-5, with TRBD2 identical over 7 bases. Trimming took 0 bases from V and 4 from J; bases not matched to a gene: 3. CDR1 is SGHRS, CDR2 YFSETQ, per germline. CDR3 length equals 14 residues. The CDR3 nucleotides are TGCGCCAGCAGCTTGGAGGGGAGGGCAGAGACCCAGTACTTC. Protein: CASSLEGRAETQYF.

This clone was detected only a few times. The chain recombines TRBV2 with TRBJ1-2; D unclear. This CDR3 comprises 13 residues. CDR1 and CDR2 from the germline V gene are SNHLY and FYNNEI. Trimming removed 4 bases from V and 1 base from J, with 7 bases in between. The CDR3 bases are TGTGCCAGCAGTGGGCTCCTTAACTATGGCTACACCTTC. This encodes CASSGLLNYGYTF.

The CDR3 coding sequence is TGTGCTAGCGGATGGACTAGCGAAAGTAGGCAGTTCTTC. This gives the protein CASGWTSESRQFF. V usage is TRBV7-7 and J usage is TRBJ2-1, with TRBD2 identical over 9 bases. Germline V gene data show CDR1 as SSHAT and CDR2 as FNYEAQ (reference sequence). This CDR3 has 13 amino acids.

The chain recombines TRBV29-1 with TRBJ1-2; a weak D match, TRBD1 (5 bases). Germline CDR1 reads SQVTM; CDR2 reads ANQGSEA. This CDR3 is built from 13 residues. V lost 7 bases and J 4 bases, leaving 16 bases between the germline ends. The CDR3, as DNA: TGCAGCGCCGACGGCGCCGGGGGCTATGGCTACACCTTC. This sequence encodes CSADGAGGYGYTF.

This clone was observed a single time. This rearrangement joins TRBV6-6 to TRBJ2-5, with 7 bases aligning to TRBD1. Germline V gene lookup returns CDR1 MNHNY and CDR2 SVGAGI (reference sequence). The V segment lost 2 bases and the J segment 1 base; nucleotides outside the gene matches: 1. This CDR3 has 14 amino acids. CDR3: CASSYPGGQETQYF. CDR3 DNA: TGTGCCAGCAGTTACCCAGGGGGCCAAGAGACCCAGTACTTC.

The table lists this clone with a count of one. Germline is not matched at one junction end, which may reflect a read error. The chain recombines TRBV7-7 with TRBJ2-5; 13 bases agree with TRBD2. This CDR3 contains 15 residues. Germline V lookup: CDR1 SSHAT, CDR2 FNYEAQ (reference sequence). DNA for the CDR3: TGTGCTAGCAGCCGGACTAGCGGGGGCCAAGAGACCCAGTACTTC. This encodes CASSRTSGGQETQYF.

The chain links TRBV29-1 to TRBJ2-4; 8 bases line up with TRBD1. In germline, CDR1 is SQVTM, CDR2 ANQGSEA. The CDR3 contains 13 residues. V trimming: 4 bases; J trimming: 2 bases; junction bases outside the gene matches: 1. The CDR3 DNA reads TGCAGCGTTGGGACAGGGACCAAAAACATTCAGTACTTC. It codes for CSVGTGTKNIQYF.

This clone was found a few times. This chain links TRBV28 with TRBJ1-2; no clear D. Germline V gene lookup returns CDR1 MDHEN and CDR2 SYDVKM. V was cut by 8 bases and J by 2 bases, with 6 bases left in between. The CDR3 has 11 amino acids. The CDR3 DNA reads TGTGCCAGCGGGCCCAACTATGGCTACACCTTC. It specifies CASGPNYGYTF.

The chain recombines TRBV30 with TRBJ2-5, with 13 bases fitting TRBD2. Losses at the gene ends were 4 bases for V and 7 bases for J; bases not matched to a gene: 12. CDR3 length: 16 amino acids. CDR1 GTSNPN and CDR2 SVGIG come from the germline V gene (reference sequence). The CDR3 DNA sequence: TGTGCCTGGACTCGAGGACTAGCGGGAGTAGGGGGGACCCAGTACTTC. It yields the protein CAWTRGLAGVGGTQYF.

The chain links TRBV19 to TRBJ2-5; 7 bases are a match to TRBD2. V gave up 5 bases and J gave up 0 bases; unmatched junction bases: 15. Germline V lookup: CDR1 LNHDA, CDR2 SQIVND (reference sequence). CDR3 length: 18 amino acids. The CDR3 is CASSSQREQIPYQETQYF. Written as DNA, the CDR3 is TGTGCCAGTAGTTCACAGCGGGAACAGATCCCATACCAAGAGACCCAGTACTTC.

This rearrangement joins TRBV5-6 to TRBJ1-2; D is perhaps TRBD1 (6 bases). Germline V gene data show CDR1 as SGHDT and CDR2 as YYEEEE. The ends were cut back, 4 bases at V and 2 bases at J, with 12 bases in the middle. The CDR3 is 14 amino acids. CDR3 protein: CASSLPQGNYGYTF. The CDR3 nucleotides read TGTGCCAGCAGCCTCCCCCAGGGGAACTATGGCTACACCTTC. Supplemented by reference TRBV5-6 and TRBJ1-2, the full variable domain reads DAGVTQSPTHLIKTRGQQVTLRCSPKSGHDTVSWYQQALGQGPQFIFQYYEEEERQRGNFPDRFSGHQFPNYSSELNVNALLLGDSALYLCASSLPQGNYGYTFGSGTRLTVV.

The V gene is TRBV19, the J gene TRBJ1-5, with 7 positions matching TRBD1. V lost 1 base and J lost 0; bases outside the gene matches: 9. Germline V gene sequence: CDR1 LNHDA, CDR2 SQIVND (reference sequence). The CDR3 is made up of 18 amino acids. CDR3 protein: CASSIVSQGVVSNQPQHF. DNA for the CDR3: TGTGCCAGTAGTATAGTCAGCCAGGGGGTAGTTAGCAATCAGCCCCAGCATTTT.

V is TRBV29-1 and J is TRBJ1-1; TRBD1 agrees at 8 bases. Germline V lookup: CDR1 SQVTM, CDR2 ANQGSEA. This CDR3 has 13 residues. V was pared by 7 bases and J by 0 bases, with 4 bases of the junction left unmatched. The CDR3 region has the DNA TGCAGCGCGCGACAGGGGATGAACACTGAAGCTTTCTTT. Its translation is CSARQGMNTEAFF.

This clone was counted ten times or more. This sequence joins TRBV5-8 and TRBJ1-5; 12 bases map to TRBD1. CDR3 length equals 16 residues. Germline V gene lookup returns CDR1 SGHTS and CDR2 YDEGEE. Germline trimming cut 3 bases from V and 6 bases from J; bases unmatched to any gene: 7. In DNA form, the CDR3 reads TGTGCCAGCAGCTACTACCGGGACAGGGGGCCTCAGCCCCAGCATTTT. It encodes CASSYYRDRGPQPQHF. The variable domain in full, completed from reference TRBV5-8 and TRBJ1-5, reads EAGVTQSPTHLIKTRGQQATLRCSPISGHTSVYWYQQALGLGLQFLLWYDEGEERNRGNFPPRFSGRQFPNYSSELNVNALELEDSALYLCASSYYRDRGPQPQHFGDGTRLSIL.